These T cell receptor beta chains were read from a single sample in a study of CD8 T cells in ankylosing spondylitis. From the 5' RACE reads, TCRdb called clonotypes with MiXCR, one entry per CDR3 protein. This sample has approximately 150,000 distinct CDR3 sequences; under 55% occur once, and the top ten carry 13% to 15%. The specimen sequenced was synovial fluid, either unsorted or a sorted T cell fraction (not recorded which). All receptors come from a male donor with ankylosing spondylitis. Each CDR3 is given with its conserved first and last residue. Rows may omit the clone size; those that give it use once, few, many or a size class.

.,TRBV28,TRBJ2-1,CASSRDTTGSYNEQFF
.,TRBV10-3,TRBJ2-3,CAISATSGGASDTQYF
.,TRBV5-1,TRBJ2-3,CASSRPGRELTDTQYF
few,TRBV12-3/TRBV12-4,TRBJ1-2,CASSAGKYGYTF
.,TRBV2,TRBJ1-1,CASSEEGPAWGIGTEAFF
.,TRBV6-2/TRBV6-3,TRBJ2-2,CASSYTSGGAGELFF
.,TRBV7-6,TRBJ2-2,CASSLGQAGVNTGELFF
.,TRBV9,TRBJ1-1,CASRVAEITEAFF
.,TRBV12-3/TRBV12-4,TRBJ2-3,CASRSGTWGTDTQYF
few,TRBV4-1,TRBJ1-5,CASSQVPGLGNQPQHF
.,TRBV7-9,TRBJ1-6,CASSPTGNNSPLHF
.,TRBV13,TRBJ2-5,CASSSGLVPFPPTGEVWGTQYF
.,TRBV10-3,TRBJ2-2,CAISDPSGGAPGELFF
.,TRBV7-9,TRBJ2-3,CASSLEVESTDTQYF
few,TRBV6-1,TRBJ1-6,CASSPRGDNSPLHF
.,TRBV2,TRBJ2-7,CASSLAWPISYEQYF
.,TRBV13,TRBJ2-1,CASSLLGYAWDEQFF
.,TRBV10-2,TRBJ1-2,CASRAQGHEYGYTF
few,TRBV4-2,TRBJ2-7,CASSLGLAGARSTYEQYF
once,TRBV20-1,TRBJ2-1,CSARGYYDEQFF
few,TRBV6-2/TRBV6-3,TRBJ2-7,CASSILAGGTYEQYF
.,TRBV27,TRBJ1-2,CASSTTRGEYGYTF
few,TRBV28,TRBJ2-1,CASSLRGGAYNEQFF
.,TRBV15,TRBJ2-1,CATGGQHFYNEQFF
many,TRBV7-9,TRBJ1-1,CASSTARTEAFF
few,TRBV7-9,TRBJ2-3,CASSPPVLGTDTQYF
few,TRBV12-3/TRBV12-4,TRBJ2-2,CASTLPPYMYANTGELFF
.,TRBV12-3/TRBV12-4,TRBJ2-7,CASSGGFYEQYF
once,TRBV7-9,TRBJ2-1,CASGVAGLDEQFF
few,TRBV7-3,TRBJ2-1,CASSPSPGDEQFF
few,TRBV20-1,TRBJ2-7,CSATQRALDALYEQYF